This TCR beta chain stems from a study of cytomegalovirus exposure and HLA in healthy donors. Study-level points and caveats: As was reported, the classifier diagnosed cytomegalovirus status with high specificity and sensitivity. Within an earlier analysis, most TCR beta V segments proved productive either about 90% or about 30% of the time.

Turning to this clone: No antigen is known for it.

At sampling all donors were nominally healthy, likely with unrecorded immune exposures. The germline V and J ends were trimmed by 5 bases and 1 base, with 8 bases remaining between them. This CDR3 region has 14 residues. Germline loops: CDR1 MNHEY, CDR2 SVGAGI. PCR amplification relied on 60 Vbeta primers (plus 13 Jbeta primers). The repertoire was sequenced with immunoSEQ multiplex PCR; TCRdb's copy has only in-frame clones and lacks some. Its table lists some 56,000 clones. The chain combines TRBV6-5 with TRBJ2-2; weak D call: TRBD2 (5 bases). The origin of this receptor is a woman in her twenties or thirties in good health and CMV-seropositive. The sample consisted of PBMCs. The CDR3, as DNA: TGTGCCAGCAGTCCGGGGTGGAACACCGGGGAGCTGTTTTTT. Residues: CASSPGWNTGELFF.